This T cell receptor (beta chain) was captured in a study of regulatory T cells in long-lasting Graves disease. Overall study findings and caveats: Thyroid tissue went unexamined; only peripheral blood was analyzed.

Described time point: newly diagnosed GD, antithyroid drugs for less than 3 months. Researchers made the TCR library from RNA that was extracted from PBMCs. TCR beta libraries were built with iRepertoire HTBI primers and Arm-PCR of CDR3 regions. In TCRdb, the multiplex PCR reads were re-called with MiXCR into one record per CDR3 protein. The sample has hundreds of thousands of distinct CDR3 sequences, 15% to 20% seen once. This clonotype was seen more than once but under ten times. Its antigen is not known. Germline V gene lookup returns CDR1 KGHDR and CDR2 SFDVKD. CDR3 length: 15 residues. The V segment lost 9 bases and the J segment 2 bases; nucleotides outside the gene matches: 7. A further study also used this sample, focusing on T cells in Graves' hyperthyroidism and ophthalmopathy. According to that study: Patients aged 18 to 65 had newly diagnosed hyperthyroidism that had lasted under 2 months. Patients showing uncontrolled infection, other autoimmune disease, pregnancy or lactation were ineligible. The study used the HTBI primer set for a first-round RT-PCR of the TCR CDR3.

The chain carries TRBV24-1 and TRBJ2-2; 8 bases map to TRBD1. The source is a woman aged 25-40 years with Graves disease. Material: peripheral blood mononuclear cells (PBMCs), obtained at new diagnosis, from a patient treated with antithyroid drugs. The CDR3 DNA reads TGTGCCACCCGGACAGGGAACTATAACACCGGGGAGCTGTTTTTT. Translated, it gives CATRTGNYNTGELFF.